One and the same sample provided the 2 T cell receptor beta chains below, sequenced in a study of blood T cell repertoires in COVID-19. The repertoire was sequenced with immunoSEQ multiplex PCR; TCRdb's copy has only in-frame clones and lacks some. The repertoire holds about 200,000 clones, with 80% to 90% as singletons. Specimen: peripheral blood. The source of these receptors is a man older than 75 with acute or convalescent COVID-19.

The rearrangement uses TRBV11-2 and TRBJ1-2; 7 bases line up with TRBD1. J gave up 8 bases and V 5 bases, and 14 bases lay outside the gene matches. The CDR3 has 15 residues. From germline, CDR1 is SGHAT and CDR2 FQNNGV. CDR3 sequence (DNA): TGTGCCAGCAGCCCGCAATTGGGACAGCTCGGCGGCTACACCTTC. Translated: CASSPQLGQLGGYTF. The variable domain in full, with the rest retrieved from reference TRBV11-2 and TRBJ1-2, is EAGVAQSPRYKIIEKRQSVAFWCNPISGHATLYWYQQILGQGPKLLIQFQNNGVVDDSQLPKDRFSAERLKGVDSTLKIQPAKLEDSAVYLCASSPQLGQLGGYTFGSGTRLTVV.

This sequence joins TRBV4-1 and TRBJ2-1, with 16 positions matching TRBD2. Germline CDR1 and CDR2: MGHRA and YSYEKL. The CDR3 loop spans 19 amino acids. V lost 4 bases to trimming and J lost 7 bases; unmatched junction nucleotides: 13. CDR3 DNA sequence: TGCGCCAGCAGCCGGGAGGGACTAGCGGGAGGGAGAGGTTTTAATGAGCAGTTCTTC. It translates to CASSREGLAGGRGFNEQFF.